This TCR beta chain was recovered during a study of blood T cell repertoires in COVID-19. At the level of the study: Both acute and convalescent COVID-19 samples were obtained from the United States, Italy and Spain. From T cells, B-cell-depleted T cells, or PBMCs came the material, which was cDNA or gDNA.

Germline-derived CDR1 and CDR2 are MGHRA and YSYEKL. This CDR3 region has 14 residues. Trimming removed 4 bases at V and 5 bases at J, with 14 bases between. TCRdb's table, derived via immunoSEQ multiplex PCR, lists solely in-frame clones and lacks some. The sample records about 300,000 clones, roughly 86% being singletons. The source is a woman in her 30s with COVID-19, enrolled during active disease. The specimen was peripheral blood. The chain carries TRBV4-1 and TRBJ1-1; no firm D call. CDR3 protein: CASSPGLIRTEAFF. In DNA, the CDR3 is TGCGCCAGCAGCCCCGGACTGATTAGGACTGAAGCTTTCTTT.